The 20 T cell receptor beta chains presented below share a single source sample, sequenced in a study of cytomegalovirus exposure and HLA in healthy donors. Primers included in the PCR were 60 Vbeta and 13 Jbeta primers. Clones were sequenced by immunoSEQ multiplex PCR, and TCRdb holds only the in-frame ones, with some missing. Its table records more than 110,000 clones. Input material: PBMCs. Receptors originate from a man aged 40-50 years in good health and CMV-seronegative.

The chain joins TRBV6-5 to TRBJ1-1, with D possibly being TRBD1 (6 bases). Trimming removed 5 bases at V and 6 bases at J, with 16 bases between. The CDR3 extends over 14 amino acids. The germline V gene encodes CDR1 MNHEY and CDR2 SVGAGI. The CDR3 sequence is CASSPPGGAPEAFF. In DNA form, the CDR3 reads TGTGCCAGCAGTCCACCGGGGGGGGCCCCTGAAGCTTTCTTT.

This rearrangement joins TRBV5-5 to TRBJ2-7, with D perhaps TRBD1 (6 bases). Germline CDR1 SGHKS, CDR2 YYEKEE (reference sequence). The CDR3 extends over 15 amino acids. V was clipped by 4 bases and J by 2 bases, with 16 bases between them. This chain's CDR3 is CASSPGQQITYEQYF. CDR3 nucleotide sequence: TGTGCCAGCAGCCCAGGACAGCAGATTACCTACGAGCAGTACTTC.

The chain joins TRBV6-6 to TRBJ2-7; D possibly corresponds to TRBD2 (6 bases). The CDR3 runs to 16 residues. Germline assignment: CDR1 MNHNY and CDR2 SVGAGI (reference sequence). V shed 6 bases and J shed 6 bases, with 24 bases lying between them. The CDR3 is CASSPYGGKFQGEQYF. CDR3 nucleotide sequence: TGTGCCAGCAGCCCCTATGGGGGGAAATTCCAAGGCGAGCAGTACTTC.

CDR3 in amino acids: CASSIGGEFSYEQYF. The CDR3 nucleotides read TGTGCCAGTAGTATAGGGGGCGAATTTTCCTACGAGCAGTACTTC. The rearrangement joins TRBV19 to TRBJ2-7; D is possibly TRBD1 (5 bases). CDR3 length: 15 residues. Germline loops: CDR1 LNHDA, CDR2 SQIVND (reference sequence). Trimming left V 1 base short and J 1 base short, with 11 bases between.

The genes are TRBV5-1 and TRBJ2-6, with TRBD1 as a possible D gene (6 bases). The CDR3 is 15 residues long. Germline lookup yields CDR1 SGHRS and CDR2 YFSETQ. Trimming removed 5 bases at V and 1 base at J, with 10 bases between. Here the CDR3 DNA reads TGCGCCAGCAGATCCGGACAGTCTGGGGCCAACGTCCTGACTTTC. Amino acid sequence: CASRSGQSGANVLTF.

The V call is TRBV11-2, the J call TRBJ2-2, with D possibly matching TRBD2 (6 bases). Germline CDR1 is SGHAT and CDR2 is FQNNGV. Trimming pared 5 bases from V and 8 bases from J, leaving 18 bases between. The CDR3 consists of 15 residues. CDR3 sequence reads: CASSISPGEVGELFF. CDR3 nucleotide sequence: TGTGCCAGCAGCATCTCTCCCGGGGAGGTAGGGGAGCTGTTTTTT.

The chain links TRBV6-4 to TRBJ2-3; TRBD2 agrees at 8 bases. The J segment lost 4 bases and the V segment lost 0 bases, leaving 3 bases of the junction unmatched. The germline V gene has CDR1 MRHNA and CDR2 SNTAGT. This CDR3 is built from 15 residues. The CDR3 loop is CASSDSAGGADTQYF. The CDR3 DNA reads TGTGCCAGCAGTGACTCCGCCGGGGGGGCAGATACGCAGTATTTT.

V and J are TRBV21-1 and TRBJ2-7; no check of the table's D call, TRBD1, against the DNA was made. TRBV21-1 is given as a pseudogene. This CDR3 is 16 amino acids long. DNA for the CDR3: TGTGCCAGCAGCAAGCTAAACGGACAGGGGACCTACGAGCAGTACTTC. Amino acids: CASSKLNGQGTYEQYF.

This chain joins TRBV27 and TRBJ1-2; a possible D gene is TRBD1 (5 bases). V gave up 2 bases and J gave up 8 bases, with 15 bases separating them. There are 14 residues in the CDR3. Looked up from germline, CDR1 is MNHEY and CDR2 is SMNVEV (reference sequence). The CDR3 DNA reads TGTGCCAGCAGTTTAAGGGGCCCAATGGGCGGCTACACCTTC. It translates to CASSLRGPMGGYTF.

The rearrangement links TRBV4-1 to TRBJ2-7; 12 positions match TRBD2. CDR1 is MGHRA and CDR2 is YSYEKL in the germline V gene. The length of the CDR3 is 15 residues. After removal of 4 bases from V and 3 bases from J, the junction contained 4 bases not matched to a gene. CDR3 bases: TGCGCCAGCAGCCTTCGGACTAGCGGGGACTACGAGCAGTACTTC. Its protein is CASSLRTSGDYEQYF.

The rearrangement joins TRBV4-3 to TRBJ1-4; 7 nucleotides agree with TRBD1. The germline V gene encodes CDR1 LGHNA and CDR2 YSLEER. The V gene end was trimmed by 1 base and the J gene end by 3 bases; junction bases not matched to a gene: 11. There are 18 residues in the CDR3. In DNA, the CDR3 is TGCGCCAGCAGCCAAGTAGGAGGCAGGGGGAGACCTAATGAAAAACTGTTTTTT. As protein: CASSQVGGRGRPNEKLFF.

The V gene is TRBV2, the J gene TRBJ1-3; a weak D match, TRBD1 (5 bases). Germline lookup yields CDR1 SNHLY and CDR2 FYNNEI. Trimming removed 7 bases from V and 2 bases from J, with 9 bases in between. This CDR3 is 13 amino acids long. The CDR3 coding sequence is TGTGCCAGCAAGGGCAGGGCTGGAAACACCATATATTTT. This codes for CASKGRAGNTIYF. Full variable domain (rest looked up from reference TRBV2 and TRBJ1-3): EPEVTQTPSHQVTQMGQEVILRCVPISNHLYFYWYRQILGQKVEFLVSFYNNEISEKSEIFDDQFSVERPDGSNFTLKIRSTKLEDSAMYFCASKGRAGNTIYFGEGSWLTVV.

This rearrangement joins TRBV7-3 to TRBJ1-1; 7 nucleotides align to TRBD1. The CDR3 totals 13 residues. V trimming: 4 bases; J trimming: 5 bases; junction bases outside the gene matches: 4. Germline CDR1 SGHTA, CDR2 FQGTGA. The CDR3 DNA reads as TGTGCCAGCAGCTCCCAGGGGGTGACTGAAGCTTTCTTT. It is translated as CASSSQGVTEAFF.

The chain carries TRBV5-6 and TRBJ2-1; possibly TRBD2 for D (6 bases). This CDR3 contains 15 residues. The ends were cut back, 0 bases at V and 5 bases at J, with 12 bases in the middle. Germline CDR1 SGHDT, CDR2 YYEEEE. CDR3 DNA: TGTGCCAGCAGCTTGGGTGCGGGGAGGAACAATGAGCAGTTCTTC. Residues: CASSLGAGRNNEQFF.

V usage is TRBV28 and J usage is TRBJ1-1, with D perhaps TRBD1 (6 bases). V was cut by 2 bases and J by 6 bases, with 19 bases left in between. CDR3 length: 16 amino acids. Germline values: CDR1 MDHEN, CDR2 SYDVKM. The CDR3 DNA reads TGTGCCAGCAGTTTAAACGCAGGGGCGGGAGTGGCTGAAGCTTTCTTT. Its translation: CASSLNAGAGVAEAFF.

The rearrangement links TRBV7-3 to TRBJ2-1; 8 bases fit TRBD1. V was clipped by 4 bases and J by 4 bases; unmatched bases: 9. Germline V gene data show CDR1 as SGHTA and CDR2 as FQGTGA. This CDR3 has 16 residues. CDR3 region: CASSSTQGAGYNEQFF. The CDR3 nucleotides read TGTGCCAGCAGCTCTACCCAGGGGGCAGGTTACAATGAGCAGTTCTTC.

The chain uses TRBV7-2 and TRBJ2-2, with TRBD1 as a possible D gene (5 bases). The V gene's germline CDR1 is SGHTA and CDR2 FQGNSA. V shed 3 bases and J shed 9 bases, with 17 bases lying between them. CDR3 length: 15 residues. The CDR3 DNA is TGTGCCAGCAGCTTTCAGGGTTTAATTACCCGGGAGCTGTTTTTT. The encoded protein is CASSFQGLITRELFF.

The chain has TRBV4-2 and TRBJ2-6; the match to TRBD1 covers 8 bases. The ends lost 0 bases at V and 3 bases at J; junction bases unmatched: 7. Germline CDR1 is LGHNA and CDR2 is YNFKEQ. There are 18 residues in the CDR3. The CDR3 DNA follows: TGTGCCAGCAGCCAAGAGTCGGCAGGGGGCAGTGGGGCCAACGTCCTGACTTTC. Translated: CASSQESAGGSGANVLTF.

V and J are TRBV5-1 and TRBJ1-2; 7 bases agree with TRBD1. After removal of 3 bases from V and 3 bases from J, the junction contained 5 bases not matched to a gene. The CDR3 extends over 14 amino acids. Germline V CDR1 and CDR2: SGHRS, YFSETQ. For the CDR3, the DNA is TGCGCCAGCAGCTCGCTAGGACAGGACTATGGCTACACCTTC. Translating it yields CASSSLGQDYGYTF.

The chain is built from TRBV9 and TRBJ1-2; D unresolved. Between the trimmed V and J ends, which lost 0 bases and 5 bases, there was a span of 14 bases. This CDR3 contains 15 residues. The germline V gene encodes CDR1 SGDLS and CDR2 YYNGEE. This CDR3 reads CASSVGLTVEYGYTF. The CDR3 DNA reads as TGTGCCAGCAGCGTAGGTCTAACCGTCGAGTATGGCTACACCTTC.